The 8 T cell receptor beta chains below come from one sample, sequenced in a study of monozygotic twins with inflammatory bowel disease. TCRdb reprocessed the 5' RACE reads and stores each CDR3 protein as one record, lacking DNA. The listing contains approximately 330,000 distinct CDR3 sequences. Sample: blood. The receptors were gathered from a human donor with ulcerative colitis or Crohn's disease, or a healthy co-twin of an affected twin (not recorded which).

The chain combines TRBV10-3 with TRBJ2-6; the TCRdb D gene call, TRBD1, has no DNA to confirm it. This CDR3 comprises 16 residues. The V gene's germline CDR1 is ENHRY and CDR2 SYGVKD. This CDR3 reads CAIIGQGAPGANVLTF.

The CDR3 is CASSSGGTGNTEAFF. The chain uses TRBV7-3 and TRBJ1-1; as DNA is missing, the TRBD1 call by TCRdb cannot be tested. The CDR3 totals 15 residues. CDR1 and CDR2 from the germline V gene are SGHTA and FQGTGA.

CDR3: CASSRGRGANVLTF. The rearrangement uses TRBV7-8 and TRBJ2-6; with no DNA, the TCRdb D assignment of TRBD2 cannot be verified. CDR1 is SGHVS, CDR2 FQNEAQ, per germline. The CDR3 is 14 residues long.

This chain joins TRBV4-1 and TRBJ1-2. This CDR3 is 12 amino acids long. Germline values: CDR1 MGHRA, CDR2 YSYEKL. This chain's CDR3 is CASSLGTYGYTF.

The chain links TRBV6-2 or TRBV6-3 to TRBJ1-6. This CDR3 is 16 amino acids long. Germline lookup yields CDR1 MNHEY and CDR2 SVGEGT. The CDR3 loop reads CASSYFSGSYNSPLHF.

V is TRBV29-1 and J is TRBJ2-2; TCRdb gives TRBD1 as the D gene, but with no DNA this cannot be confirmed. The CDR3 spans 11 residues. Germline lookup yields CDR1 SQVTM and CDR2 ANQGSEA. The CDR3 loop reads CSVQGVGELFF.

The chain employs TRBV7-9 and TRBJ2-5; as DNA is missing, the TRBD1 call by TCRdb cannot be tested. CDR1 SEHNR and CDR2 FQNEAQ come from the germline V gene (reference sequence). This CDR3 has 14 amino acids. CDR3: CASSLLGGQETQYF.

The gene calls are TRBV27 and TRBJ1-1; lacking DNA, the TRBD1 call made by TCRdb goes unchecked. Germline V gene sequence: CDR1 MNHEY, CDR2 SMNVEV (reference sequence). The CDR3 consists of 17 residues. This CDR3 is CASSSHRQGTLNTEAFF.